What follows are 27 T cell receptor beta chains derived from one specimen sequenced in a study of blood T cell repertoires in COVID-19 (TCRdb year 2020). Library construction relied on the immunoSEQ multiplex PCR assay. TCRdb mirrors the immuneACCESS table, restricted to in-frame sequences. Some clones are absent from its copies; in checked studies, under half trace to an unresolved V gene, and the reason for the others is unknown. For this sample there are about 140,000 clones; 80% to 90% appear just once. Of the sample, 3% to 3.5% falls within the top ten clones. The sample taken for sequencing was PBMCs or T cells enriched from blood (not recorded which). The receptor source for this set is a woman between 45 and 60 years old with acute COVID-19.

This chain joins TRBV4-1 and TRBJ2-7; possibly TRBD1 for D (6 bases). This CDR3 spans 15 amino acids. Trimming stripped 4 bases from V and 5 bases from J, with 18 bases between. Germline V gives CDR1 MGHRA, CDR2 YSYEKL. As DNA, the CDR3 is TGCGCCAGCAGCCGCGGCACAGGGTCTCTCCACGAGCAGTACTTC. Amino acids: CASSRGTGSLHEQYF.

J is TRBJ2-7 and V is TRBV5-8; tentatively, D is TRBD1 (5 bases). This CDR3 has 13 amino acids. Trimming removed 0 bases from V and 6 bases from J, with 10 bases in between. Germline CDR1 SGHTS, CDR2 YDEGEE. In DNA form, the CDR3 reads TGTGCCAGCAGCTTGGCCAGGGCCTCCGAGCAGTACTTC. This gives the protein CASSLARASEQYF.

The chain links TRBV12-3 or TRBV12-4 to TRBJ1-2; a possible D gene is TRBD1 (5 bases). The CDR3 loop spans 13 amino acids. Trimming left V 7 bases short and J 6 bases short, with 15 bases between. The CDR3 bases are TGTGCCAGCAACTGGGGTGGGGCAAATGGCTACACCTTC. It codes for CASNWGGANGYTF.

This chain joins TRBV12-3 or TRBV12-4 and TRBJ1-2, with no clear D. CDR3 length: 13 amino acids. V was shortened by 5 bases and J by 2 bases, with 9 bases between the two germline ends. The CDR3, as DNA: TGTGCCAGCAGTCTGACATACAACTATGGCTACACCTTC. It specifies CASSLTYNYGYTF.

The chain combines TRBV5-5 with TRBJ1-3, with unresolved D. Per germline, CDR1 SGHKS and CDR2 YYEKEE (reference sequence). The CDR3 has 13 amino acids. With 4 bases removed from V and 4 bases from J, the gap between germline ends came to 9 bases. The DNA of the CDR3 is TGTGCCAGCAGCAAAAAGACAGGAAACACCATATATTTT. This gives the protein CASSKKTGNTIYF.

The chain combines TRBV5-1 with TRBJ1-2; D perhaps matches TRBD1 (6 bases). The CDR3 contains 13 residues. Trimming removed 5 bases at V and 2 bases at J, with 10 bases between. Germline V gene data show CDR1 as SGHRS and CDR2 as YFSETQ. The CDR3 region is CASSKGGNYGYTF. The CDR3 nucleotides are TGCGCCAGCAGTAAAGGGGGAAACTATGGCTACACCTTC.

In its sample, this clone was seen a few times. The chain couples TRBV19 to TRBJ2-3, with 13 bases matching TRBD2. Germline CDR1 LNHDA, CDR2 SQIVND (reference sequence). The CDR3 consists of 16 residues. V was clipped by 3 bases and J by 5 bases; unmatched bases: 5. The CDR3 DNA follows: TGTGCCAGTAGTATGACTAGCGGGAGGAGGATAGATACGCAGTATTTT. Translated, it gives CASSMTSGRRIDTQYF. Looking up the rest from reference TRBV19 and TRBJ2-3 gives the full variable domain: DGGITQSPKYLFRKEGQNVTLSCEQNLNHDAMYWYRQDPGQGLRLIYYSQIVNDFQKGDIAEGYSVSREKKESFPLTVTSAQKNPTAFYLCASSMTSGRRIDTQYFGPGTRLTVL.

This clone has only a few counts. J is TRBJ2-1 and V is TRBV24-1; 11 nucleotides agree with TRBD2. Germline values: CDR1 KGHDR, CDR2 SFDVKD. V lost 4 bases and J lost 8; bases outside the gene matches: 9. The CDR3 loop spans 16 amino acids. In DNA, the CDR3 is TGTGCCACCAGTGACCCGGGACTAGCGGACGGCGATGAGCAGTTCTTC. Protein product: CATSDPGLADGDEQFF.

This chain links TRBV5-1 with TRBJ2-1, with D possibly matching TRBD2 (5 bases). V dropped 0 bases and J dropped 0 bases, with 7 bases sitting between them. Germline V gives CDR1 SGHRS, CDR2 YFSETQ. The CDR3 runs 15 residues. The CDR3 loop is CASSLARGSYNEQFF. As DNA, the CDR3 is TGCGCCAGCAGCTTGGCCCGGGGCTCCTACAATGAGCAGTTCTTC.

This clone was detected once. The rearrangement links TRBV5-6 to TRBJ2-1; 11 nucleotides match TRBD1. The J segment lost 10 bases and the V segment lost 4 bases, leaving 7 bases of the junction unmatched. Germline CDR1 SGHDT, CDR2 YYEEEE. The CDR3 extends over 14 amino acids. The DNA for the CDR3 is TGTGCCAGCAGCCCCGGACAGGGGGCTGAGGAGCAGTTCTTC. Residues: CASSPGQGAEEQFF.

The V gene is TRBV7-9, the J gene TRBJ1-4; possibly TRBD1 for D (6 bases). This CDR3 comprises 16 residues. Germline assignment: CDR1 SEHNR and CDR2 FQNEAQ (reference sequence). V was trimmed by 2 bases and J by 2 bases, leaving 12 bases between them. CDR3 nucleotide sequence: TGTGCCAGCAGCTTAAGACAGGCGATGACTAATGAAAAACTGTTTTTT. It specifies CASSLRQAMTNEKLFF.

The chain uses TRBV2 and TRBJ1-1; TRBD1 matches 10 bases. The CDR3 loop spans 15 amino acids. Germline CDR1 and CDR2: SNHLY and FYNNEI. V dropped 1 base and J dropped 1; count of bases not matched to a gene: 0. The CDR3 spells CASSEGDRGNTEAFF. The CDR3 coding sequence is TGTGCCAGCAGTGAAGGGGACAGGGGGAACACTGAAGCTTTCTTT.

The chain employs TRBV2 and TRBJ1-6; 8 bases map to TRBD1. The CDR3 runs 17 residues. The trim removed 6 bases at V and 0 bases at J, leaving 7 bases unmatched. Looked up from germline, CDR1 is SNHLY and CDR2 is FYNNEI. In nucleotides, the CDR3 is TGTGCCAGCAGGTGGACAGGGCAGAGCTCCTATAATTCACCCCTCCACTTT. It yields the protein CASRWTGQSSYNSPLHF.

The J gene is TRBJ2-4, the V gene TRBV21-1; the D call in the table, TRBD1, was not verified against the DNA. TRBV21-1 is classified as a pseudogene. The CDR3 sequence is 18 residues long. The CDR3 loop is CASSKAGTGVLAKNIQYF. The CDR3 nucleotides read TGTGCCAGCAGCAAAGCTGGGACAGGGGTTCTAGCCAAAAACATTCAGTACTTC.

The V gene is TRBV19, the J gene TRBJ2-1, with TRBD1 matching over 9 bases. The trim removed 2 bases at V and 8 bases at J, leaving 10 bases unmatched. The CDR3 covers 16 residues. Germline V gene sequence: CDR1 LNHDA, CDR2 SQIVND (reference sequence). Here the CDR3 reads CASSIWGTGKEDEQFF. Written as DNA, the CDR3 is TGTGCCAGTAGTATATGGGGGACAGGGAAGGAGGATGAGCAGTTCTTC.

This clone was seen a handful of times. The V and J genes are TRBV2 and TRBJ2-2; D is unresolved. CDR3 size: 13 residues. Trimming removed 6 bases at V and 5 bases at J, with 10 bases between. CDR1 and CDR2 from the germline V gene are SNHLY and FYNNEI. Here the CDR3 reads CASSSTRTGELFF. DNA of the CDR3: TGTGCCAGCAGCTCTACGAGAACCGGGGAGCTGTTTTTT.

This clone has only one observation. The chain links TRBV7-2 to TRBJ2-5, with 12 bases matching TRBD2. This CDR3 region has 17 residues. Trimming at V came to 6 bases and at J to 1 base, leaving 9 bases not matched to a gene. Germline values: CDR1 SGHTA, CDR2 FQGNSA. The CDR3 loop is CASRTGTSGLFQETQYF. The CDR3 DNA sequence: TGTGCCAGCAGGACTGGGACTAGCGGGCTGTTCCAAGAGACCCAGTACTTC.

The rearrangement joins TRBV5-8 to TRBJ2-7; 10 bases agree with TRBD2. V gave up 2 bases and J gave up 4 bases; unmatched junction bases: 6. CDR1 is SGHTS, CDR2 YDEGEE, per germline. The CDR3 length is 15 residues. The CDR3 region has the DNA TGTGCCAGCAGCTTCGGTAGCGGGAGGACATACGAGCAGTACTTC. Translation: CASSFGSGRTYEQYF.

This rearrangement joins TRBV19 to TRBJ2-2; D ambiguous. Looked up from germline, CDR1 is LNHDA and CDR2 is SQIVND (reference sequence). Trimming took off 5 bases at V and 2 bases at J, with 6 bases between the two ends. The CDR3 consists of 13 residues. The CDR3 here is CASSLHNTGELFF. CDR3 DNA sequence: TGTGCCAGTAGTTTACACAACACCGGGGAGCTGTTTTTT.

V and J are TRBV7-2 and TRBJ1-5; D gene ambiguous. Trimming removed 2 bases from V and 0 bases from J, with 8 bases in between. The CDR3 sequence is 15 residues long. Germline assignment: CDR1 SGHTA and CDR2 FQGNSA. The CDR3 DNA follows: TGTGCCAGCAGCTTATTTAGCGGTAGCAATCAGCCCCAGCATTTT. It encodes CASSLFSGSNQPQHF. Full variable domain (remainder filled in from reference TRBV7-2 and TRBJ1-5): GAGVSQSPSNKVTEKGKDVELRCDPISGHTALYWYRQSLGQGLEFLIYFQGNSAPDKSGLPSDRFSAERTGGSVSTLTIQRTQQEDSAVYLCASSLFSGSNQPQHFGDGTRLSIL.

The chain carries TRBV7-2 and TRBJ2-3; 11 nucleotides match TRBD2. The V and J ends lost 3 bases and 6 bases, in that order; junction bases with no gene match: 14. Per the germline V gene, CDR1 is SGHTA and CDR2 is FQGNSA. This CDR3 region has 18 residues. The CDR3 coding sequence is TGTGCCAGCAGCTTCACGATTCTAGCGGGAGGACAGGGGGATACGCAGTATTTT. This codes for CASSFTILAGGQGDTQYF.

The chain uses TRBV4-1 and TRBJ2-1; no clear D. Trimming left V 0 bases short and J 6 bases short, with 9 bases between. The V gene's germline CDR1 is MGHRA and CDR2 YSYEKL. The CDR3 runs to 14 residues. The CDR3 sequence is CASSQDPLFNEQFF. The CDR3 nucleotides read TGCGCCAGCAGCCAAGATCCCCTTTTCAATGAGCAGTTCTTC.

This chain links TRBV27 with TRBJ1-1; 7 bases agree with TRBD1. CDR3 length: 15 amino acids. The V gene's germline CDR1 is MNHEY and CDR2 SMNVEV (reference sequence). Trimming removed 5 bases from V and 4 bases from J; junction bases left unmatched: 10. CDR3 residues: CASSPTTGWITEAFF. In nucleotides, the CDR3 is TGTGCCAGCAGTCCTACGACAGGGTGGATCACTGAAGCTTTCTTT.

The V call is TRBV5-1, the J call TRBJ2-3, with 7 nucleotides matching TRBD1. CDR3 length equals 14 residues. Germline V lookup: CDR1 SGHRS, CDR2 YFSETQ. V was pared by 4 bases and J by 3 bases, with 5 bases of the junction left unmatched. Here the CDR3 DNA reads TGCGCCAGCAGCACTGGACAGGAAACAGATACGCAGTATTTT. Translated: CASSTGQETDTQYF.

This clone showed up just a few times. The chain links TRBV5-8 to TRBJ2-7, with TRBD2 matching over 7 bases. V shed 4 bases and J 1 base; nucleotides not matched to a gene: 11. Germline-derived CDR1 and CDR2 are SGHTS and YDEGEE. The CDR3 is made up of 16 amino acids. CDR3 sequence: CASSPVGLSSSYEQYF. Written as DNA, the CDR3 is TGTGCCAGCAGCCCGGTGGGACTATCCTCTTCCTACGAGCAGTACTTC.

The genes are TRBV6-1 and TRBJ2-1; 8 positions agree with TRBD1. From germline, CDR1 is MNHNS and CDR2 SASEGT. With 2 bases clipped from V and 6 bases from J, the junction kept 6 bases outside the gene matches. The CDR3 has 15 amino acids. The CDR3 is CASSEFGQGFNEQFF. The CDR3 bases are TGTGCCAGCAGTGAATTTGGACAGGGCTTCAATGAGCAGTTCTTC.

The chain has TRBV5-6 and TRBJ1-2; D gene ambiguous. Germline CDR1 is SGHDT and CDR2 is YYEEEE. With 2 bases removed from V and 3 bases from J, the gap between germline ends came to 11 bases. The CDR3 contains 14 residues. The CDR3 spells CASSFEDIYYGYTF. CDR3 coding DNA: TGTGCCAGCAGCTTTGAAGACATCTACTATGGCTACACCTTC.